This T cell receptor (beta chain) was captured in a study of Ad26.COV2.S vaccination and SARS-CoV-2 variants. Broader study findings: Total T cell responses may have been underestimated by the TCR breadth and depth analyses. It was vaccine recipients, not placebo recipients, who had the higher spike-specific TCR breadth.

Turning to this clone: Its specificity is unknown.

The CDR3 covers 21 residues. Germline CDR1 reads MGHRA; CDR2 reads YSYEKL. J lost 0 bases, V lost 0 bases, and 17 bases had no gene match. Profiled with immunoSEQ multiplex PCR; TCRdb holds only in-frame clones, not every one. The sample includes about 350,000 clones, about 90% of them seen just once. This receptor was taken from a human donor who had recovered from COVID-19. The chain is built from TRBV4-1 and TRBJ2-4; 7 bases are shared with TRBD1. This specimen consisted of peripheral blood, obtained after recovery from COVID-19. CDR3 nucleotides: TGCGCCAGCAGCCAAGATCCCGCCGGGTACAGGGGCTACCTAGCCAAAAACATTCAGTACTTC. This translates into CASSQDPAGYRGYLAKNIQYF.